The clone carrying this T cell receptor (beta chain) was detected ten times or more. The TCRbeta library was prepared with unique molecular identifiers. Each CDR3 protein is one row after TCRdb ran MiXCR on the PCR reads. The sample comprises hundreds of thousands of distinct CDR3 sequences, 8% to 11% of which are singletons, and roughly 4% rests with the top ten. The data were obtained in a study of T-cell reconstitution after alpha-beta-depleted transplantation in children. The source material was PBMCs from the stem cell graft donor, sampled from the stem cell graft. This sequence was found in a human donor who donated a stem cell graft to a child with acute myeloid leukemia.

CDR3 DNA sequence: TGTGCCAGCGGGTCTGGGACAGCGAATTCACCCCTCCACTTT. Translation: CASGSGTANSPLHF. The chain carries TRBV12-3 or TRBV12-4 and TRBJ1-6; 7 bases map to TRBD1. The CDR3 is 14 residues long. Trimming took 8 bases from V and 7 from J; bases not matched to a gene: 8.